The subject of this entry is one TCR beta chain. The antigen is undetermined. This entry belongs to a study of Ad26.COV2.S vaccination and SARS-CoV-2 variants. Study conclusions and caveats: Vaccine recipients posted higher spike-specific TCR breadth than their placebo counterparts. Comparability of non-spike TCR breadth was observed across vaccine and placebo recipients.

Deletions cut 0 bases from V and 2 bases from J, with 10 bases between. The germline V gene has CDR1 LNHNV and CDR2 YYDKDF (reference sequence). This CDR3 spans 15 amino acids. Assay: immunoSEQ multiplex PCR; the TCRdb copy retains only in-frame clones and omits some. The sample gives about 380,000 clones, roughly 85% of which show up once; around 7.4% is in the top ten. Specified treatment: roughly 19 received Ad26.COV2.S at low or high dose, single or two shots; a few received placebo; per-sample allocation not given. Material that was analyzed had been drawn on day 63 after the first vaccine or placebo injection.

The sample consisted of peripheral blood, taken in a trial of Ad26.COV2.S vaccine versus placebo. The rearrangement uses TRBV15 and TRBJ1-2; D unclear. This receptor was taken from a person aged 18-65 years who received the Ad26.COV2.S COVID-19 vaccine or a placebo. CDR3 protein: CATSRDPLANYGYTF. CDR3 sequence (DNA): TGTGCCACCAGCAGAGATCCATTGGCGAACTATGGCTACACCTTC.